The entry below describes one T cell receptor (beta chain). Trimming took 2 bases from V and 0 from J, leaving 10 bases between them. Per the germline V gene, CDR1 is GTSNPN and CDR2 is SVGIG (reference sequence). This CDR3 is 14 amino acids long. This specimen comes from a study of blood T cell repertoires in COVID-19. Measured with immunoSEQ multiplex PCR; TCRdb has only the in-frame clones, and not every one. The data contain under 300,000 clones, 85% to 90% of them singletons. The sequence derives from a man aged 18 to 29 with active or convalescent COVID-19. The rearrangement links TRBV30 to TRBJ1-1; weak D call: TRBD1 (5 bases). The sequencing sample was made of peripheral blood. The DNA for the CDR3 is TGTGCCTGGAGTATGTCAGGGCTGAACACTGAAGCTTTCTTT. This sequence encodes CAWSMSGLNTEAFF.